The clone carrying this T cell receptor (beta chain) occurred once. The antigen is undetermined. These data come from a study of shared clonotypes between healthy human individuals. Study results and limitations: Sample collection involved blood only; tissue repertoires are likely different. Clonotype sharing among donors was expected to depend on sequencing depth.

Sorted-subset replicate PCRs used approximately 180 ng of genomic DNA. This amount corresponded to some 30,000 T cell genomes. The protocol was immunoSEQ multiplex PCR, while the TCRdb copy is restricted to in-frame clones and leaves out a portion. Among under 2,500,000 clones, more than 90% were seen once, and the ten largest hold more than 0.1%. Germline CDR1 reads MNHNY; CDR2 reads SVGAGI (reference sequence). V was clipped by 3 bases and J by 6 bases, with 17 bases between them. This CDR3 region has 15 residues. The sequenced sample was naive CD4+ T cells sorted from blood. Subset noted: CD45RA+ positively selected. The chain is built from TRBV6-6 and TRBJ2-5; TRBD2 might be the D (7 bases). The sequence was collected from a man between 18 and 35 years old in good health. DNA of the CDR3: TGTGCCAGCAGTTATGGGGGGGCCCAGGAAAAGACCCAGTACTTC. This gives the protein CASSYGGAQEKTQYF.